Sequencing of this TCR beta chain was carried out in a study of T cell responses to AZD1222 COVID-19 vaccine (dated by TCRdb to the early 2020s). Some background on the complete study: AZD1222 recipients given second doses at about 4 weeks or at about 12 weeks were pooled, since spike-specific TCR depth and breadth were not found to differ between the two schedules. TCR sequencing was performed for 233 trial participants, of whom 200 to 220 were given two doses of AZD1222 and around 25 were given two doses of MenACWY control vaccine. Enrollment into the trials was organized by age into subgroups of 18-55, 56-69 and 70-plus years, and those subgroups contained around 150, 28 and 57 TCR-sequenced participants, respectively. Results the study describes overall, beyond this receptor: The 56-69-year group was small, and its depth increase did not reach significance, likely because of low power. The vaccine-associated CD4 TCRs covered the entire spike protein, and the dominant responses fell in regions 160-218 and 743-854. Participants were mostly white British and included more females than males, and it was suggested by the authors that clonal diversity may have been underestimated. Only six or seven AZD1222 recipients were SARS-CoV-2 seropositive at baseline, limiting conclusions about previously exposed vaccinees. A significant rise in spike-specific TCR breadth and depth was observed after two AZD1222 doses relative to day 0 and relative to MenACWY recipients. Reportedly, almost half of the unique spike-specific TCRs recognized epitopes lying outside the regions that are mutated in the B.1.351 and B.1.1.7 variants. Because no samples from the day 14 peak response were available, repertoires could be characterized only after the peak T cell response.

What this sample's time point label stands for: baseline before first vaccination. Samples from vaccinated people were obtained from the UK trials COV001 and COV002, which included a single-blind randomized controlled phase 2/3 trial of AZD1222 (ChAdOx1 nCoV-19) in healthy adults. For TCRbeta chain sequencing, PBMC samples were collected from trial participants at day 0 and at day 28 after the second dose. As for this clone: This receptor's antigen is unknown. The input lacks base qualities; no much larger clone sits a single base away.

CDR1 SQVTM and CDR2 ANQGSEA were looked up in the germline V gene. V gives up 6 bases and J gives up 2 bases, and the segment between their germline ends measures 8 bases. The CDR3 measures 11 amino acids from cysteine to phenylalanine. Of the read, only the CDR3 DNA is kept; its 33 bases are in frame from base 1. The CDR3 regions of human TCRbeta chains were subjected to immunosequencing. Concerning the study's data processing: Repertoire TCRs were matched against a reference library of SARS-CoV-2-specific TCRs generated with the MIRA antigen-specificity platform. Breadth meant the fraction of unique TCRs that were SARS-CoV-2-associated, whereas depth meant the fraction of total T cells that were SARS-CoV-2-associated. Using the MIRA data, each spike-specific TCR was assigned both to the spike region to which the TCR was reactive and to a CD4 or CD8 class. Log10-transformed breadth and depth values were compared by one-way ANOVA with Sidak's multiple comparisons tests. TCRdb carries this immuneACCESS record with in-frame sequences only. Its versions omit some clonotypes, under half of them owing to an unresolved V gene in the studies checked, with the rest unexplained. V, J and clone size reflect that table, while D and trimming were determined from the DNA. The sample profile shows 75,000 to 100,000 clones; over 75% of them were found once. The top ten hold 2.8% of the sample.

The clonotype originates from an adult in good health. The chain was built from TRBV29-1 and TRBJ2-7; the D gene assignment is ambiguous. This material consisted of peripheral blood, taken on day 0 of AZD1222 vaccination. The CDR3 protein sequence reads: CSVIFTYEQYF. At the DNA level, the sequence is TGCAGCGTGATTTTTACCTACGAGCAGTACTTC.